This T cell receptor beta chain was captured in a study of shared clonotypes between healthy human individuals (TCRdb year 2020). A note on the overall study: A couple of women and a few men aged 18 to 49 years were included in the cohort. The study deeply sequenced blood TCR repertoires of five healthy adults to estimate repertoire size and the extent of clonotype sharing between individuals. For each donor, CD4 naive and CD4 memory were each run on three plates, CD8 naive on two plates, and CD8 memory on one plate. Different laboratories and diverse techniques were used to prepare libraries and sequence TCR repertoires, to increase sequencing depth and limit assay-specific biases. Per donor, leukapheresis produced somewhere between about 0.8 and 9 billion PBMCs.

General findings and caveats noted by the study authors: Naive subsets generally had larger estimated clonotype richness than memory subsets. Even with the large sequencing depth, rarefaction of the sorted-subset datasets indicated that sequencing was incomplete. Because the study included a small number of donors, the genetic and exposure-history diversity represented was limited. Roughly 5% of naive CD4, approximately 3.7% of naive CD8, 2.3% of memory CD4, and about 0.4% of memory CD8 clonotypes were shared across several donors. Clonotypes shared by all four sorted-subset donors showed higher generation probabilities than non-shared clonotypes. Sampling was restricted to blood, and TCR repertoires in tissue are likely to differ from TCR repertoires in blood. Pairwise subsampling indicated that sequencing depth was expected to affect the degree of clonotype sharing among donors.

V is reduced by 5 bases and J by 0 bases, leaving a spacing of 14 bases between them. The CDR3 runs 16 amino acids, cysteine and phenylalanine included. Of the read, only the CDR3 DNA is kept; its 48 bases are in frame from base 1. In the germline V gene, CDR1 corresponds to SGHTA and CDR2 to FQGNSA. Using the deep immunoSEQ assay, TCR CDR3 regions were amplified from genomic DNA by multiplex PCR. Genomic DNA extracted from each cell subset was distributed evenly over all wells of several immunoSEQ 96-well plates, and each plate served as one replicate. Each replicate PCR for sorted subsets received 150 to 250 ng genomic DNA, equal to roughly 30,000 T cell genomes. Purified libraries were measured with a Qubit 3.0 fluorometer, size-checked on a Bioanalyzer 2100, and measured again with the KAPA Library Quantification kit. Every immunoSEQ 96-well plate was sequenced on a separate single-read 150-cycle Illumina NextSeq 550 flow cell. In the paper's pipeline: Because only junctional sequences without quality scores were contained in the immunoSEQ output, filtering matching that applied to full-length reads could not be performed. Sequences were annotated with PyIR, a Python wrapper for IgBLAST v1.9, and V/J genes and CDR3 were assigned using IMGT germline references. Reads were filtered out if the reads had weak V/J assignments (E-value above 1e-6), no CDR3, stop codons, out-of-frame junctions, or ambiguous translated residues. V3J clonotypes were defined as sequences sharing an identical inferred V gene, J gene, and CDR3 amino acid sequence. To compute the percentage overlap between repertoires, the number of shared unique clonotypes was divided by the size of the smaller repertoire. Repertoire richness was assessed with RTK rarefaction, the Chao1 estimator, and Recon v2.1 estimates of unobserved clonotypes. For all TCRbeta clonotypes obtained by the gDNA method from a few donors, generation probabilities were computed with OLGA. This is the immuneACCESS table as TCRdb keeps it, with only in-frame sequences that have V and J called. A part of the clones is gone; compared with another copy, unresolved V genes explain less than half, and the rest is unexplained. From that table come the V and J calls and clone size; the DNA was used to work out D and trimming. The sample has around 200,000 clones on record, 85% to 95% of them singletons. The ten largest clones add up to more than 0.065% of the sample.

Points on this clone: This receptor's antigen is unknown. Nothing much larger sits one base from this clone, and base qualities are not available.

The donors were healthy, HIV-negative adults with no recently reported acute infections or vaccinations. Every donor was a Caucasian adult residing in Nashville, Tennessee, USA. CD4+ T cells were enriched by magnetic negative selection; naive cells were then positively selected on CD45RA, and the negative fraction formed the memory subset. Blood was collected by leukapheresis, and PBMCs were isolated by Ficoll-Histopaque density gradient centrifugation and then cryopreserved in liquid nitrogen vapor phase. Analytical flow cytometry was used to check the purity and quantity of every magnetically sorted T cell population. Each sorted fraction had its genomic DNA isolated and then quantified by UV absorbance on a Nanodrop 2000c.

This clonotype was obtained from a woman in her 30s in good health. Source material: naive CD4+ T cells sorted from blood. In light of the paper, this sample's cell subset or site label describes: CD45RA+ positively selected. The rearrangement joined TRBV7-2 to TRBJ1-5; the D gene is perhaps TRBD1, on 5 matching bases. The DNA sequence is given as TGTGCCAGCAGCCTCGATACAGGATATAGCAATCAGCCCCAGCATTTT. Its coded protein is CASSLDTGYSNQPQHF.